Each of the 24 T cell receptor beta chains below was sequenced from the same sample in a study of blood T cell repertoires in COVID-19. Data came from immunoSEQ multiplex PCR; TCRdb stores just in-frame clones and leaves some out. The top ten clones hold less than 5% of a sample with 300,000 to 350,000 clones, about nine tenths of them seen once. The specimen sequenced was peripheral blood. These receptors came from a woman between 55 and 75 years old with COVID-19, enrolled during active disease.

This clone was observed once. This rearrangement joins TRBV7-8 to TRBJ1-2; 7 positions match TRBD1. Germline V gene lookup returns CDR1 SGHVS and CDR2 FQNEAQ. The CDR3 totals 14 residues. V lost 6 bases and J lost 0; bases outside the gene matches: 4. The CDR3 region is CASSPGQANYGYTF. In DNA, the CDR3 is TGTGCCAGCAGTCCTGGACAGGCTAACTATGGCTACACCTTC.

The chain uses TRBV28 and TRBJ2-1; no clear D. V lost 4 bases, J lost 10 bases, and 17 bases lay in between. The CDR3 runs to 14 residues. Germline V lookup: CDR1 MDHEN, CDR2 SYDVKM. The DNA of the CDR3 is TGTGCCAGCAGTTCACCCCCTCGCGATTTGGAGCAGTTCTTC. Protein sequence: CASSSPPRDLEQFF.

V gene TRBV24-1 combines with J gene TRBJ1-6; TRBD1 is a possible D gene (5 bases). V lost 5 bases, J lost 7 bases, and 11 bases lay in between. CDR1 KGHDR and CDR2 SFDVKD come from the germline V gene. CDR3 length: 14 amino acids. The CDR3 reads CATSARQTNSPLHF. In nucleotides, the CDR3 is TGTGCCACCAGTGCTCGACAGACAAATTCACCCCTCCACTTT.

The chain combines TRBV9 with TRBJ2-2, with 8 bases fitting TRBD2. Trimming took 4 bases from V and 4 from J; bases not matched to a gene: 0. Looked up from germline, CDR1 is SGDLS and CDR2 is YYNGEE. This CDR3 is built from 13 residues. The CDR3 region is CASSREGTGELFF. CDR3 nucleotide sequence: TGTGCCAGCAGCCGGGAGGGCACCGGGGAGCTGTTTTTT.

The V and J genes are TRBV6-5 and TRBJ1-2, with D uncertain. The CDR3 runs 14 residues. In germline, CDR1 is MNHEY, CDR2 SVGAGI. The V gene lost 4 bases and the J gene lost 4 bases, with 13 bases spanning the gap. The CDR3 region is CASSSHPGSYGYTF. The CDR3 DNA reads as TGTGCCAGCAGTTCACACCCGGGGAGCTATGGCTACACCTTC.

This clone was counted between two and nine times. The chain couples TRBV5-4 to TRBJ1-1; D remains ambiguous. Germline V lookup: CDR1 SGHNT, CDR2 YYREEE (reference sequence). Between the trimmed V and J ends, which lost 2 bases and 0 bases, there was a span of 11 bases. This CDR3 spans 15 amino acids. CDR3 nucleotides: TGTGCCAGCAGCTTCCAAGCAGGCCTGAACACTGAAGCTTTCTTT. Translation gives CASSFQAGLNTEAFF.

This clone showed up just a few times. In DNA form, the CDR3 reads TGCGCCAGCAGCGGGACAGGGGGGAAGAACACTGAAGCTTTCTTT. Its protein is CASSGTGGKNTEAFF. J is TRBJ1-1 and V is TRBV5-1, with 11 positions matching TRBD1. In germline, CDR1 is SGHRS, CDR2 YFSETQ. The trim removed 4 bases at V and 1 base at J, leaving 3 bases unmatched. The CDR3 runs 15 residues.

J is TRBJ2-7 and V is TRBV7-3, with 11 bases lining up with TRBD2. This CDR3 has 14 amino acids. Per the germline V gene, CDR1 is SGHTA and CDR2 is FQGTGA. J gave up 5 bases and V 5 bases, and 5 bases lay outside the gene matches. CDR3 nucleotides: TGTGCCAGCAGCGCTAGCGGGGGGCAGGACGAGCAGTACTTC. Protein sequence: CASSASGGQDEQYF.

The chain combines TRBV2 with TRBJ1-1, with 9 bases fitting TRBD1. V dropped 6 bases and J dropped 4; count of bases not matched to a gene: 3. Germline values: CDR1 SNHLY, CDR2 FYNNEI. This CDR3 comprises 13 residues. CDR3 bases: TGTGCCAGCAGGGGACAGGGTGTCACTGAAGCTTTCTTT. Amino acids: CASRGQGVTEAFF.

This sequence joins TRBV18 and TRBJ1-2, with a possible D match to TRBD1 (5 bases). Germline V gene lookup returns CDR1 KGHSH and CDR2 LQKENI. V dropped 6 bases and J dropped 7 bases, with 12 bases sitting between them. The CDR3 runs to 12 residues. DNA of the CDR3: TGTGCCAGCTCGGGTCGGACAAGTGGCTACACCTTC. It translates to CASSGRTSGYTF.

The chain recombines TRBV28 with TRBJ1-3; D may be TRBD1 (5 bases). The germline V and J ends were trimmed by 4 bases and 4 bases, with 20 bases remaining between them. CDR3 length equals 17 residues. The germline CDR1 and CDR2 sequences are MDHEN and SYDVKM. The CDR3 here is CASSSLKTASRGNTIYF. The CDR3, as DNA: TGTGCCAGCAGTTCCCTAAAGACAGCCTCGAGGGGAAACACCATATATTTT.

The rearrangement joins TRBV6-5 to TRBJ1-1, with 7 positions matching TRBD1. V lost 8 bases, J lost 5 bases, and 8 bases stayed unmatched. CDR1 and CDR2 from the germline V gene are MNHEY and SVGAGI. The CDR3 totals 13 residues. This chain's CDR3 is CASERGPGTEAFF. The DNA of the CDR3 is TGTGCCAGCGAGAGGGGGCCGGGGACTGAAGCTTTCTTT.

The CDR3 DNA follows: TGTGCCAGCTCACCTTACCACCTGGGACTAGCGGGGAGGCAGGACGAGCAGTACTTC. This gives the protein CASSPYHLGLAGRQDEQYF. The chain has TRBV18 and TRBJ2-7; the match to TRBD2 covers 13 bases. The CDR3 consists of 19 residues. The trim removed 3 bases at V and 5 bases at J, leaving 16 bases unmatched. Germline V gene sequence: CDR1 KGHSH, CDR2 LQKENI.

The chain uses TRBV2 and TRBJ1-2, with TRBD1 as a possible D gene (5 bases). The CDR3 sequence is 12 residues long. Trimming removed 7 bases at V and 11 bases at J, with 17 bases between. Germline loops: CDR1 SNHLY, CDR2 FYNNEI. In DNA, the CDR3 is TGTGCCAGCAAAGTTACTCAGGCAGGGTACACCTTC. It is translated as CASKVTQAGYTF.

The chain combines TRBV5-1 with TRBJ2-5; 11 positions agree with TRBD1. Trimming took 4 bases from V and 9 from J; bases not matched to a gene: 5. Germline assignment: CDR1 SGHRS and CDR2 YFSETQ. This CDR3 has 13 amino acids. CDR3 amino acids: CASSPGDRGSQYF. CDR3 bases: TGCGCCAGCAGCCCAGGGGACAGGGGGTCCCAGTACTTC.

This rearrangement joins TRBV2 to TRBJ2-3; 7 bases agree with TRBD1. The CDR3 has 14 residues. Germline V lookup: CDR1 SNHLY, CDR2 FYNNEI. With 7 bases clipped from V and 2 bases from J, the junction kept 6 bases outside the gene matches. The CDR3 reads CASTRTGITDTQYF. In DNA, the CDR3 is TGTGCCAGCACTCGGACAGGCATCACAGATACGCAGTATTTT.

V gene TRBV19 combines with J gene TRBJ1-2; 7 bases line up with TRBD1. The CDR3 consists of 15 residues. After removal of 3 bases from V and 6 bases from J, the junction contained 10 bases not matched to a gene. The germline CDR1 and CDR2 sequences are LNHDA and SQIVND (reference sequence). The CDR3 region is CASSIQVLGTDGYTF. The CDR3, as DNA: TGTGCCAGTAGTATCCAAGTCCTCGGGACAGATGGCTACACCTTC.

This chain connects TRBV2 to TRBJ1-2; D gene ambiguous. Trimming pared 7 bases from V and 8 bases from J, leaving 11 bases between. Germline V gives CDR1 SNHLY, CDR2 FYNNEI. The CDR3 contains 11 residues. CDR3 sequence reads: CASTATVGYTF. CDR3 DNA sequence: TGTGCCAGCACCGCCACAGTCGGCTACACCTTC.

The genes are TRBV6-2 or TRBV6-3 and TRBJ1-6; D unclear. The V gene's germline CDR1 is MNHEY and CDR2 SVGEGT. V dropped 5 bases and J dropped 14 bases, with 16 bases sitting between them. The CDR3 runs to 13 residues. CDR3 amino acids: CASSTGNRRSLHF. The CDR3, as DNA: TGTGCCAGCAGTACCGGGAACCGACGATCCCTCCACTTT.

The chain combines TRBV10-3 with TRBJ1-2, with D possibly TRBD1 on 6 matching bases. V was clipped by 6 bases and J by 8 bases, with 7 bases between them. Looked up from germline, CDR1 is ENHRY and CDR2 is SYGVKD. The CDR3 sequence is 10 residues long. CDR3 amino acids: CAIRDSGYTF. The CDR3 coding sequence is TGTGCCATCAGGGACAGCGGCTACACCTTC.

In regard to this clone: One end of the junction fails to match germline, which may point to a read error. The CDR3 DNA follows: TGTGCCACCAGCGGAGAACGGACAGGGTCGAACACTGAAGCTTTCTTT. The encoded protein is CATSGERTGSNTEAFF. The chain joins TRBV15 to TRBJ1-1; 8 nucleotides line up with TRBD1. The CDR3 is made up of 16 amino acids. CDR1 is LNHNV and CDR2 is YYDKDF in the germline V gene (reference sequence).

This rearrangement joins TRBV7-3 to TRBJ2-5; 9 bases match TRBD1. Germline V CDR1 and CDR2: SGHTA, FQGTGA. V trimming: 2 bases; J trimming: 5 bases; junction bases outside the gene matches: 12. The CDR3 is made up of 17 amino acids. CDR3 coding DNA: TGTGCCAGCAGCTTACCCGCCGGGACAGGGCCTTGGGAGACCCAGTACTTC. As protein: CASSLPAGTGPWETQYF.

V and J are TRBV6-4 and TRBJ2-3, with TRBD1 matching over 10 bases. Germline-derived CDR1 and CDR2 are MRHNA and SNTAGT. V was clipped by 9 bases and J by 2 bases; unmatched bases: 2. The CDR3 length is 13 residues. CDR3 protein: CARGTGDTDTQYF. CDR3 coding DNA: TGTGCCAGGGGGACAGGGGACACAGATACGCAGTATTTT.

V usage is TRBV10-2 and J usage is TRBJ2-3, with D unclear. The ends were cut back, 10 bases at V and 0 bases at J, with 23 bases in the middle. Germline CDR1 is WSHSY and CDR2 is SAAADI. The length of the CDR3 is 17 residues. The CDR3 sequence is CAIPDLAALESTDTQYF. CDR3 sequence (DNA): TGCGCCATCCCCGACTTAGCCGCGCTTGAGAGCACAGATACGCAGTATTTT.